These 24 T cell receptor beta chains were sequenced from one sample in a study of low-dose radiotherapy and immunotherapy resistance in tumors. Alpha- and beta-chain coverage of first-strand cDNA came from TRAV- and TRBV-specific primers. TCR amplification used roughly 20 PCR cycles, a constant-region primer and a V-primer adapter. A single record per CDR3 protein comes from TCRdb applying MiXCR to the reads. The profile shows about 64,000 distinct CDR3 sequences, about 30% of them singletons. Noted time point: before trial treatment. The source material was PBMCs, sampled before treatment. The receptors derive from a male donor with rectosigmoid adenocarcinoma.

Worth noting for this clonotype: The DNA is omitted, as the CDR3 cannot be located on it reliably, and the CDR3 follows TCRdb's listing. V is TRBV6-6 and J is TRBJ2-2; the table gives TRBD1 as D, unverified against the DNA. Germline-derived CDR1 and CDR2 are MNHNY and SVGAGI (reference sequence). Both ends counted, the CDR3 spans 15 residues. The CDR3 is CASGGGAVTGELFFF.

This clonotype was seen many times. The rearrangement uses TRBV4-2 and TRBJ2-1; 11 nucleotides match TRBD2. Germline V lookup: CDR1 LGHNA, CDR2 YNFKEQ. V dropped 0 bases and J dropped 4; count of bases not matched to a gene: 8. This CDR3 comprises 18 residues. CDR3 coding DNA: TGTGCCAGCAGCCAAGATCCCCTTCTAGCGGGAGGTTACAATGAGCAGTTCTTC. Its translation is CASSQDPLLAGGYNEQFF.

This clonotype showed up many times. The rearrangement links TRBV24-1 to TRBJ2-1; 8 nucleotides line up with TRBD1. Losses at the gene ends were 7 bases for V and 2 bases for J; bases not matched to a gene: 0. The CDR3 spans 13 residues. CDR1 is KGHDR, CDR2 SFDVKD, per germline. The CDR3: CATRDRAYNEQFF. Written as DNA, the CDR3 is TGTGCCACCAGGGACAGGGCCTACAATGAGCAGTTCTTC.

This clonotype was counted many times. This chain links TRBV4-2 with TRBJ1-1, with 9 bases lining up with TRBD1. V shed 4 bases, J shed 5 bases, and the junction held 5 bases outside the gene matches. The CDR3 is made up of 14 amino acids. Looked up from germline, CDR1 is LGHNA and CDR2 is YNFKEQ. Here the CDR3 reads CASSPLDRGTEAFF. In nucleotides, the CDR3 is TGTGCCAGCAGCCCCCTGGACAGGGGAACTGAAGCTTTCTTT.

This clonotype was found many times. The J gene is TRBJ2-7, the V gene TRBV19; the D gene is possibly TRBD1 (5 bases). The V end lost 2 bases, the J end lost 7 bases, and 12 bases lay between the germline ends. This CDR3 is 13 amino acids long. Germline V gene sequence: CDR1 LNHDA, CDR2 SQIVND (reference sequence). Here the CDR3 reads CASSIRSSGEQYF. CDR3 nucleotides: TGTGCCAGTAGTATAAGGTCGTCAGGGGAGCAGTACTTC.

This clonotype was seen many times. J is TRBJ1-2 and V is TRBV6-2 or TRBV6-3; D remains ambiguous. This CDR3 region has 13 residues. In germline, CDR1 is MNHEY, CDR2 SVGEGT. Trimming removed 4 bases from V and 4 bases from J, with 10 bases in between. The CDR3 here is CASSSRQLYGYTF. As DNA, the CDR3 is TGTGCCAGCAGTTCCAGGCAGCTCTATGGCTACACCTTC.

As DNA, the CDR3 is TGCAGCGTTGAATCGGACAAGGGTCAGCCCCAGCATTTT. Protein sequence: CSVESDKGQPQHF. This rearrangement joins TRBV29-1 to TRBJ1-5; D may be TRBD1 (5 bases). The CDR3 spans 13 residues. V gave up 2 bases and J gave up 6 bases, with 11 bases separating them. The V gene's germline CDR1 is SQVTM and CDR2 ANQGSEA.

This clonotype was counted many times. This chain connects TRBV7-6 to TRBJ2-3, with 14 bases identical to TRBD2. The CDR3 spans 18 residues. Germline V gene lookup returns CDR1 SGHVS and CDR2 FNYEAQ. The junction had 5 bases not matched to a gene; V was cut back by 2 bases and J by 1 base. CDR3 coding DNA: TGTGCCAGCAGCTTAACCGGGACTAGCGGGAGTGGCACAGATACGCAGTATTTT. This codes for CASSLTGTSGSGTDTQYF.

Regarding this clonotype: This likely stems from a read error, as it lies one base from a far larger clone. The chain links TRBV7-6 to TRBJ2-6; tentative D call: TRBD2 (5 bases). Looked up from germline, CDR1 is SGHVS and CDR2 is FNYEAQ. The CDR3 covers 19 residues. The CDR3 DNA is TGTGCCAGCAGCTTAGGGCTGGGCCCCACGGACTCTGGGACCAACGTCCTGACTTTC. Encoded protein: CASSLGLGPTDSGTNVLTF. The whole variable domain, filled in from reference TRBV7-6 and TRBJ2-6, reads GAGVSQSPRYKVTKRGQDVALRCDPISGHVSLYWYRQALGQGPEFLTYFNYEAQQDKSGLPNDRFSAERPEGSISTLTIQRTEQRDSAMYRCASSLGLGPTDSGTNVLTFGAGSRLTVL.

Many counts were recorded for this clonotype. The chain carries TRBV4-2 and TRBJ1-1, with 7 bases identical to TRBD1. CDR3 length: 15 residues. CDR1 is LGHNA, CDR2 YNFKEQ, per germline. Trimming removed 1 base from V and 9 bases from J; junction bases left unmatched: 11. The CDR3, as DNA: TGTGCCAGCAGCCAAGCACTCAACCGAGGGGGCCAAGCTTTCTTT. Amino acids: CASSQALNRGGQAFF.

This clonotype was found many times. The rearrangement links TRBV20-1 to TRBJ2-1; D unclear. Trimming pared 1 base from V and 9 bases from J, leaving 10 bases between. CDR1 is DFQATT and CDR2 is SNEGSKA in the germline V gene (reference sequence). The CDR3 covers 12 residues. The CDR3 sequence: CSARGDLPEQFF. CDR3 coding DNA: TGCAGTGCTAGAGGGGATCTCCCTGAGCAGTTCTTC.

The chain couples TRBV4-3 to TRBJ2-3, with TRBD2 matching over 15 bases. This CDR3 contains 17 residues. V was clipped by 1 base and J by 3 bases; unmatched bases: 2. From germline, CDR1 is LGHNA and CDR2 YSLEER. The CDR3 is CASSQAGTSGRTDTQYF. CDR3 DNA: TGCGCCAGCAGCCAAGCCGGGACTAGCGGGAGGACAGATACGCAGTATTTT.

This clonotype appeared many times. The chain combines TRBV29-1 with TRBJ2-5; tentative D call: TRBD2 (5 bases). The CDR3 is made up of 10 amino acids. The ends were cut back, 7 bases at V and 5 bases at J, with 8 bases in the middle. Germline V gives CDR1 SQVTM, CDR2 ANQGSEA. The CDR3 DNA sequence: TGCAGCGCCGGGGTGGAGACCCAGTACTTC. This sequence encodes CSAGVETQYF.

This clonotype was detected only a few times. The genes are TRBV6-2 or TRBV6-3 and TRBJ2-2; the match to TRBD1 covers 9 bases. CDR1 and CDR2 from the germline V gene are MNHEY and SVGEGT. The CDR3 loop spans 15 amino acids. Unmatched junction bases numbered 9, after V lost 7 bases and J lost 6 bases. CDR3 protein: CASTSRGTGPGELFF. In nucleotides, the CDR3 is TGTGCCAGCACCTCTCGGGGGACAGGGCCCGGGGAGCTGTTTTTT.

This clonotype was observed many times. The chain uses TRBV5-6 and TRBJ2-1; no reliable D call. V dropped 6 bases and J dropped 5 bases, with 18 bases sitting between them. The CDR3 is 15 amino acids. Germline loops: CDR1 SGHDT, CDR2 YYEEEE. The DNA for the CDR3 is TGTGCCAGCATCACTGGATCGGCAGACCACAATGAGCAGTTCTTC. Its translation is CASITGSADHNEQFF. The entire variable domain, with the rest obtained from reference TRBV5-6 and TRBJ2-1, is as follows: DAGVTQSPTHLIKTRGQQVTLRCSPKSGHDTVSWYQQALGQGPQFIFQYYEEEERQRGNFPDRFSGHQFPNYSSELNVNALLLGDSALYLCASITGSADHNEQFFGPGTRLTVL.

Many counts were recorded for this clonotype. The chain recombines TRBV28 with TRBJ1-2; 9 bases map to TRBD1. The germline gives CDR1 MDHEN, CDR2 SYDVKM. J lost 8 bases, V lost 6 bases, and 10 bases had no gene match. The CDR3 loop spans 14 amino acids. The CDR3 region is CASRLLGTGRGYTF. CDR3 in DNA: TGTGCCAGCAGGTTACTCGGGACAGGGCGAGGCTACACCTTC.

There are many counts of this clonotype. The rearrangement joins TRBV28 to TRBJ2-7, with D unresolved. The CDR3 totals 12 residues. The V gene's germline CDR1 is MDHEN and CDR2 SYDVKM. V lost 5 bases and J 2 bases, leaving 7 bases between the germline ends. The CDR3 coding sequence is TGTGCCAGCAGTCCGAGGACCTACGAGCAGTACTTC. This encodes CASSPRTYEQYF.

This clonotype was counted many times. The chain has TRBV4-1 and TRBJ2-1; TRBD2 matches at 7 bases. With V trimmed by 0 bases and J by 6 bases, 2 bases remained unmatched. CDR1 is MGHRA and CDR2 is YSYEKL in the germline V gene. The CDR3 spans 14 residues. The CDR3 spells CASSQERTSNEQFF. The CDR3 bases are TGCGCCAGCAGCCAAGAAAGGACTAGCAATGAGCAGTTCTTC.

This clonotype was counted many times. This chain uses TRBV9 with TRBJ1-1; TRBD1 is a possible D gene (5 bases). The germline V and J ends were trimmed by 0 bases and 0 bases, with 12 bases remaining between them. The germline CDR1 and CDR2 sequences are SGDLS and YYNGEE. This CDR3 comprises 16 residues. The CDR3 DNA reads TGTGCCAGCAGCGTAGACGGGGCATGGGTGAACACTGAAGCTTTCTTT. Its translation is CASSVDGAWVNTEAFF.

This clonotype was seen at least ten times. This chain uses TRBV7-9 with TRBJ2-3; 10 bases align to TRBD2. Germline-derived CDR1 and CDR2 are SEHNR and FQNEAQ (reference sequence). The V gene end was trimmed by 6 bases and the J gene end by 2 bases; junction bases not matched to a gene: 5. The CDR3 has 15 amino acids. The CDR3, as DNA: TGTGCCAGCAGAATACTAGCGGGACCCACAGATACGCAGTATTTT. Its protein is CASRILAGPTDTQYF.

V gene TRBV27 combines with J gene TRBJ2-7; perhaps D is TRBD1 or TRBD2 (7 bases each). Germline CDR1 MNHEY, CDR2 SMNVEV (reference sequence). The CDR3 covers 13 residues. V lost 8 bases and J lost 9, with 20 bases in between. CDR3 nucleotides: TGTGCCAGCGGAGGACAGGAGCGCGGGAGGCAGTACTTC. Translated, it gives CASGGQERGRQYF.

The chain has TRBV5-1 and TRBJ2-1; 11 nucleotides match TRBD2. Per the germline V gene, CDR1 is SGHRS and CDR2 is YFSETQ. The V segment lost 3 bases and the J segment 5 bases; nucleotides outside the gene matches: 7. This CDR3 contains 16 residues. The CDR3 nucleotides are TGCGCCAGCAGCTACGCCGGGACTAGCGGAAACAATGAGCAGTTCTTC. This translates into CASSYAGTSGNNEQFF. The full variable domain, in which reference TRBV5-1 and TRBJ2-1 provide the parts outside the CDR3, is KAGVTQTPRYLIKTRGQQVTLSCSPISGHRSVSWYQQTPGQGLQFLFEYFSETQRNKGNFPGRFSGRQFSNSRSEMNVSTLELGDSALYLCASSYAGTSGNNEQFFGPGTRLTVL.

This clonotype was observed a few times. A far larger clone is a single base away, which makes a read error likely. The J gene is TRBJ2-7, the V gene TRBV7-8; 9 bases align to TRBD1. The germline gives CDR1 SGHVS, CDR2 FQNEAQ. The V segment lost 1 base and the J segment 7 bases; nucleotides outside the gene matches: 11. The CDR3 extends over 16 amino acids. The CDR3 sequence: CASSLGGQGLGNEQYF. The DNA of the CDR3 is TGTGCCAGCAGCTTAGGTGGACAGGGGCTTGGCAATGAGCAGTACTTC. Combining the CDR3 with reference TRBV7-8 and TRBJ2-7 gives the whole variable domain GAGVSQSPRYKVAKRGQDVALRCDPISGHVSLFWYQQALGQGPEFLTYFQNEAQLDKSGLPSDRFFAERPEGSVSTLKIQRTQQEDSAVYLCASSLGGQGLGNEQYFGPGTRLTVT.

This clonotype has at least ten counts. The CDR3 nucleotides read TGCAGCGTTGAGGGGGACAGGGCTATAAACACTGAAGCTTTCTTT. This gives the protein CSVEGDRAINTEAFF. The rearrangement links TRBV29-1 to TRBJ1-1; 9 nucleotides line up with TRBD1. Germline CDR1 reads SQVTM; CDR2 reads ANQGSEA. Trimming removed 3 bases from V and 2 bases from J; junction bases left unmatched: 7. This CDR3 contains 15 residues.